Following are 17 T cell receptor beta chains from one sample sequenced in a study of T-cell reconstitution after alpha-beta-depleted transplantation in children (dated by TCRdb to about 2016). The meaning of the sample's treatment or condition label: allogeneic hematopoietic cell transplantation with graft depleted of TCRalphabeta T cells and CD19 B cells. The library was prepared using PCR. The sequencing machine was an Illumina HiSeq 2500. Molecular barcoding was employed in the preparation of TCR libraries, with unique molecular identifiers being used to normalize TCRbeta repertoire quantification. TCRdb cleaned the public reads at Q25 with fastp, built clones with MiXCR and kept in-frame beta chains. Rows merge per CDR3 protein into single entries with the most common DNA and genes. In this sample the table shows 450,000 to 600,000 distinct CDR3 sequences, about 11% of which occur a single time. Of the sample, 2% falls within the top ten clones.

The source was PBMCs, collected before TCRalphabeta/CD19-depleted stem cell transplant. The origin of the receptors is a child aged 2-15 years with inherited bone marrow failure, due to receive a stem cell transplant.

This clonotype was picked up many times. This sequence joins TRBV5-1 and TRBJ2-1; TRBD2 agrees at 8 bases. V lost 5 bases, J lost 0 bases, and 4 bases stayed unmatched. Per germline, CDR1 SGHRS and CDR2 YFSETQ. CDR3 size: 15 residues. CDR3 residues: CASRPGTSSYNEQFF. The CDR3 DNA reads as TGCGCCAGCAGGCCCGGGACTAGCTCCTACAATGAGCAGTTCTTC.

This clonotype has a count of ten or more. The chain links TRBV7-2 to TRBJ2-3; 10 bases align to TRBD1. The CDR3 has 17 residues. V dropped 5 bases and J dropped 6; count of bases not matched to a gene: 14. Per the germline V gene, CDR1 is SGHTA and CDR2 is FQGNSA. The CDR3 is CASSLGTGARRADTQYF. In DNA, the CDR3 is TGTGCCAGCAGCCTCGGGACAGGGGCTCGGCGGGCCGATACGCAGTATTTT.

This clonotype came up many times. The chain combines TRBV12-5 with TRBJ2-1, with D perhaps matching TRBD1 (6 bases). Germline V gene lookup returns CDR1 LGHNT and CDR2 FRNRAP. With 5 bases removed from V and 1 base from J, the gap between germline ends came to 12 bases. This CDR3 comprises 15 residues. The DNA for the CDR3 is TGTGCTAGTGGTCCTGGTAGGGGGTCCTACAATGAGCAGTTCTTC. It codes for CASGPGRGSYNEQFF.

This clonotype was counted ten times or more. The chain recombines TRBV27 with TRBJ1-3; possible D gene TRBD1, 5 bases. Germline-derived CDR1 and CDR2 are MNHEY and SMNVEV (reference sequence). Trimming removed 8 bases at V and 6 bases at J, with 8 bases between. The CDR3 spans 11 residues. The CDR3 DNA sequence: TGTGCCAGCGGGGACCTAAACACCATATATTTT. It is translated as CASGDLNTIYF.

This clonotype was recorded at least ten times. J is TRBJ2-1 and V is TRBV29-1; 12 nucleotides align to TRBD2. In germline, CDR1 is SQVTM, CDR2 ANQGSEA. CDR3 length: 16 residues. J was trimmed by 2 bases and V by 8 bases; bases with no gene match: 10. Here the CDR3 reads CSFIWTSGIAYNEQFF. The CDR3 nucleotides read TGCAGCTTCATCTGGACTAGCGGGATAGCCTACAATGAGCAGTTCTTC.

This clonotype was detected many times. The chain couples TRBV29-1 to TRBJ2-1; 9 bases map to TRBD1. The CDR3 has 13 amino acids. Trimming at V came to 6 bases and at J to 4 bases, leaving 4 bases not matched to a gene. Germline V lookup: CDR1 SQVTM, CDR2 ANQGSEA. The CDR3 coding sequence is TGCAGCGTGGGGACAGGGCAGTACAATGAGCAGTTCTTC. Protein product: CSVGTGQYNEQFF.

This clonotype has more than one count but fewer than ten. The CDR3 spells CASSIGTEDNEQFF. The CDR3, as DNA: TGCGCCAGCAGCATAGGGACGGAAGACAATGAGCAGTTCTTC. The chain uses TRBV5-1 and TRBJ2-1; D may correspond to TRBD1 or TRBD2 (5 bases each). The germline gives CDR1 SGHRS, CDR2 YFSETQ. V was trimmed by 4 bases and J by 5 bases, leaving 13 bases between them. This CDR3 has 14 amino acids.

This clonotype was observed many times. CDR3 in amino acids: CASSQAEAYEQYF. The CDR3 DNA sequence: TGCGCCAGCAGCCAAGCGGAGGCCTACGAGCAGTACTTC. This chain joins TRBV4-1 and TRBJ2-7, with D possibly being TRBD2 (5 bases). The V end was cut by 1 base, the J end by 2 bases, with 6 bases between. Per the germline V gene, CDR1 is MGHRA and CDR2 is YSYEKL. This CDR3 contains 13 residues.

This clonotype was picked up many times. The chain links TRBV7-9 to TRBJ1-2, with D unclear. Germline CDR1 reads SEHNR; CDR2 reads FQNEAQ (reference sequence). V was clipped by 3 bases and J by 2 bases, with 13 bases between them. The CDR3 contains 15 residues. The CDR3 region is CASSFSRGVNYGYTF. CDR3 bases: TGTGCCAGCAGCTTTTCCCGCGGAGTAAACTATGGCTACACCTTC.

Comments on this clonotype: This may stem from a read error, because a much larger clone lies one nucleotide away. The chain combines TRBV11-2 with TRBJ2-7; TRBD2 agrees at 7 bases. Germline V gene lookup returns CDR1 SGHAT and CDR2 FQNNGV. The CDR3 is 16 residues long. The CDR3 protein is CASSFPLGAGLYELYF. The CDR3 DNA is TGTGCCAGCAGCTTTCCTTTAGGAGCGGGACTCTACGAGCTGTACTTC.

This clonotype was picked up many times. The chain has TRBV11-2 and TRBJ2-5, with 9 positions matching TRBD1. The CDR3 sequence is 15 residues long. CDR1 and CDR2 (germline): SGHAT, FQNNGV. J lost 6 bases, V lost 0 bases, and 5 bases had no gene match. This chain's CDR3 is CASSLEGQGWQTQYF. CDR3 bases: TGTGCCAGCAGCTTAGAGGGACAGGGTTGGCAGACCCAGTACTTC. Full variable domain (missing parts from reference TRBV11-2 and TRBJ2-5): EAGVAQSPRYKIIEKRQSVAFWCNPISGHATLYWYQQILGQGPKLLIQFQNNGVVDDSQLPKDRFSAERLKGVDSTLKIQPAKLEDSAVYLCASSLEGQGWQTQYFGPGTRLLVL.

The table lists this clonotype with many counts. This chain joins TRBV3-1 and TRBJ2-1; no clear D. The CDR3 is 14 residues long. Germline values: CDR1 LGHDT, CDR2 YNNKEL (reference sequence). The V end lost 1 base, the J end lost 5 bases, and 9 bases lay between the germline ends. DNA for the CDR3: TGTGCCAGCAGCCAAGGGACGGTAGACAATGAGCAGTTCTTC. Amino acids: CASSQGTVDNEQFF.

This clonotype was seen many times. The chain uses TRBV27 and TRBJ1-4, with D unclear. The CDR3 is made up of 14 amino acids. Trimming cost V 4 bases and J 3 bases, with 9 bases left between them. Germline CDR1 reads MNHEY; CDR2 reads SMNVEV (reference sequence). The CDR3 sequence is CASSYGRSNEKLFF. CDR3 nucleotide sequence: TGTGCCAGCAGTTACGGCAGGTCTAATGAAAAACTGTTTTTT.

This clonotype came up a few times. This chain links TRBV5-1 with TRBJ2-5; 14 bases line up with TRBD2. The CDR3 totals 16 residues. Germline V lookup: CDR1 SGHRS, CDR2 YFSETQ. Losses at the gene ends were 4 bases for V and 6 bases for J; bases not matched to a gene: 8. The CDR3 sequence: CASSSGTSGRVKTQYF. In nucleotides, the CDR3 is TGCGCCAGCAGCAGTGGGACTAGCGGGAGAGTGAAGACCCAGTACTTC.

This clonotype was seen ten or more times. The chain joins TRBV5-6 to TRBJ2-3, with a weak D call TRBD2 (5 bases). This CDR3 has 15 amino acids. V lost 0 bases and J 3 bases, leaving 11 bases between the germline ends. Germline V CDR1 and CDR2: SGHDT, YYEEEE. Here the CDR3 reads CASSLGVALTDTQYF. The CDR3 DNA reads TGTGCCAGCAGCTTGGGAGTAGCGTTGACAGATACGCAGTATTTT.

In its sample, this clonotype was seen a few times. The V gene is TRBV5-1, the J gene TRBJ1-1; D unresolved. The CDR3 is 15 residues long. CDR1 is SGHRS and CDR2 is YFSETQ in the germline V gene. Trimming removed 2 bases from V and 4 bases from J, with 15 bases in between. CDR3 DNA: TGCGCCAGCAGCTTCATTCCCGCACAGCTCACTGAAGCTTTCTTT. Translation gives CASSFIPAQLTEAFF.

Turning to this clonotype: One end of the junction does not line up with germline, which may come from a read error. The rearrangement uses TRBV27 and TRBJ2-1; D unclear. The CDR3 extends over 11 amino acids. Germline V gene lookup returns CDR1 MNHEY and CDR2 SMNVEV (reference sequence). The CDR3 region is CVSSSHNEQFF. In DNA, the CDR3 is TGTGTCAGCAGTAGTCACAATGAGCAGTTCTTC.